This entry lists 31 T cell receptor beta chains sequenced from one sample in a study of regulatory T cells in long-lasting Graves disease. Library construction for TCR beta used iRepertoire HTBI primers and Arm-PCR of CDR3 regions. TCRdb independently ran MiXCR on the multiplex PCR reads; one entry per CDR3 protein. The table lists hundreds of thousands of distinct CDR3 sequences, around an eighth of them singletons. As to time point: newly diagnosed GD, antithyroid drugs for less than 3 months. PBMCs provided the RNA from which the TCR library was made. This same sample was also part of a study on T cells in Graves' hyperthyroidism and ophthalmopathy.

Sequenced here: peripheral blood mononuclear cells (PBMCs), sampled at new diagnosis, from a patient treated with antithyroid drugs. These receptors were obtained from a man aged 25-45 years with Graves disease.

Many counts were recorded for this clonotype. The chain joins TRBV11-3 to TRBJ2-3, with 13 bases lining up with TRBD2. After removal of 4 bases from V and 4 bases from J, the junction contained 5 bases not matched to a gene. The V gene's germline CDR1 is SGHNT and CDR2 YENEEA. This CDR3 has 16 residues. In nucleotides, the CDR3 is TGTGCCAGCAGCTCCGGACTAGCGGGAGTGCCAGATACGCAGTATTTT. It translates to CASSSGLAGVPDTQYF.

There are many counts of this clonotype. The V gene is TRBV6-6, the J gene TRBJ1-5; D is uncertain. Germline V lookup: CDR1 MNHNY, CDR2 SVGAGI (reference sequence). V gave up 0 bases and J gave up 5 bases, with 5 bases separating them. The CDR3 is made up of 13 amino acids. The CDR3 is CASSYSIDQPQHF. In DNA, the CDR3 is TGTGCCAGCAGTTACTCGATTGATCAGCCCCAGCATTTT.

At least ten counts were recorded for this clonotype. V and J are TRBV11-2 and TRBJ2-5; TRBD1 might be the D (6 bases). Germline V gives CDR1 SGHAT, CDR2 FQNNGV. This CDR3 contains 16 residues. Trimming left V 5 bases short and J 5 bases short, with 21 bases between. The CDR3 DNA reads as TGTGCCAGCAGCGCAAGTCTGCGAACTAGGGGGGAGACCCAGTACTTC. Protein sequence: CASSASLRTRGETQYF. Based on the CDR3 plus reference TRBV11-2 and TRBJ2-5, the full variable domain is EAGVAQSPRYKIIEKRQSVAFWCNPISGHATLYWYQQILGQGPKLLIQFQNNGVVDDSQLPKDRFSAERLKGVDSTLKIQPAKLEDSAVYLCASSASLRTRGETQYFGPGTRLLVL.

This clonotype was seen more than once but under ten times. The chain uses TRBV6-5 and TRBJ2-6; no clear D. Germline V gene sequence: CDR1 MNHEY, CDR2 SVGAGI. V was pared by 2 bases and J by 0 bases, with 2 bases between. This CDR3 is built from 14 residues. CDR3 loop: CASSYLSGANVLTF. The CDR3 DNA is TGTGCCAGCAGTTACCTCTCTGGGGCCAACGTCCTGACTTTC.

This clonotype was observed a handful of times. This chain links TRBV29-1 with TRBJ2-7; 7 positions match TRBD2. J lost 4 bases, V lost 7 bases, and 10 bases had no gene match. The CDR3 is made up of 13 amino acids. Germline values: CDR1 SQVTM, CDR2 ANQGSEA. The chain's CDR3 is CSAVGGSAYEQYF. CDR3 sequence (DNA): TGCAGCGCCGTAGGCGGGAGCGCGTACGAGCAGTACTTC.

This clonotype was seen more than once but under ten times. The chain links TRBV6-4 to TRBJ2-7; D might be TRBD1 or TRBD2, each matching 5 bases. The V and J ends lost 7 bases and 3 bases respectively, with 19 bases between them. The CDR3 consists of 15 residues. In germline, CDR1 is MRHNA, CDR2 SNTAGT. The CDR3, as DNA: TGTGCCAGCATAATTTGGGGGAGTAGCAACTACGAGCAGTACTTC. Translation gives CASIIWGSSNYEQYF.

This clonotype was counted a few times. The chain couples TRBV7-6 to TRBJ1-5, with D maybe TRBD1 (5 bases). Per the germline V gene, CDR1 is SGHVS and CDR2 is FNYEAQ. Trimming took off 0 bases at V and 2 bases at J, with 14 bases between the two ends. The CDR3 loop spans 17 amino acids. The CDR3 DNA sequence: TGTGCCAGCAGCTTAGCGGAGACAGTCTCAGGCAATCAGCCCCAGCATTTT. Translation: CASSLAETVSGNQPQHF. The whole variable domain, remainder taken from reference TRBV7-6 and TRBJ1-5, is GAGVSQSPRYKVTKRGQDVALRCDPISGHVSLYWYRQALGQGPEFLTYFNYEAQQDKSGLPNDRFSAERPEGSISTLTIQRTEQRDSAMYRCASSLAETVSGNQPQHFGDGTRLSIL.

By share, this clonotype counts as medium-sized (0.01 to 0.1%). The chain links TRBV2 to TRBJ1-1; 7 bases are a match to TRBD1. CDR1 is SNHLY, CDR2 FYNNEI, per germline. V shed 7 bases, J shed 2 bases, and the junction held 7 bases outside the gene matches. The CDR3 loop spans 14 amino acids. The chain's CDR3 is CASTRGSINTEAFF. Written as DNA, the CDR3 is TGTGCCAGCACCAGGGGGTCGATTAACACTGAAGCTTTCTTT.

The chain recombines TRBV29-1 with TRBJ1-2, with 9 nucleotides matching TRBD1. Germline V gene data show CDR1 as SQVTM and CDR2 as ANQGSEA. The CDR3 is made up of 14 amino acids. With V trimmed by 6 bases and J by 11 bases, 16 bases remained unmatched. DNA for the CDR3: TGCAGCGTGGGTCGGACAGGGCCGGGACAGGGTTACACCTTC. It yields the protein CSVGRTGPGQGYTF.

This chain connects TRBV7-9 to TRBJ2-1; 12 positions agree with TRBD2. CDR3 length: 15 residues. Germline V gene lookup returns CDR1 SEHNR and CDR2 FQNEAQ (reference sequence). J lost 15 bases, V lost 1 base, and 10 bases had no gene match. CDR3 amino acids: CASSLGLAGDPLRFF. DNA of the CDR3: TGTGCCAGCAGCTTAGGACTAGCGGGAGACCCACTTAGGTTCTTC.

This clonotype was counted between two and nine times. V usage is TRBV25-1 and J usage is TRBJ1-1; TRBD1 might be the D (5 bases). CDR1 MGHDK and CDR2 SYGVNS come from the germline V gene. CDR3 length: 15 amino acids. The germline V and J ends were trimmed by 2 bases and 0 bases, with 10 bases remaining between them. Here the CDR3 DNA reads TGTGCCAGCAGTGAAGATGAGGGGATGAACACTGAAGCTTTCTTT. It translates to CASSEDEGMNTEAFF.

This clonotype was observed at least ten times. CDR3 nucleotides: TGCGCCAGCAAAACCTGGACAGCCAACACTGAAGCTTTCTTT. This sequence encodes CASKTWTANTEAFF. This rearrangement joins TRBV5-1 to TRBJ1-1; possible D gene TRBD1, 6 bases. The CDR3 length is 14 residues. The germline V gene has CDR1 SGHRS and CDR2 YFSETQ. V gave up 6 bases and J gave up 2 bases, with 14 bases separating them.

On this clonotype itself: The CDR3 carries no conserved terminal phenylalanine or tryptophan, so it likely arises from a read error. The limits of the CDR3 on the DNA are not certain, so only TCRdb's listed CDR3 is given. The chain employs TRBV12-3 or TRBV12-4 and TRBJ2-5; the table assigns TRBD2, which was not confirmed against the DNA. The length of the CDR3 is 8 amino acids, counting both ends. The CDR3 here is CASRAGTS.

This clonotype has just a few counts. The CDR3 is CASSLSWTNTGELFF. CDR3 coding DNA: TGTGCCAGCAGCCTTTCCTGGACGAACACCGGGGAGCTGTTTTTT. The V gene is TRBV9, the J gene TRBJ2-2; D gene unclear. The germline gives CDR1 SGDLS, CDR2 YYNGEE. The ends were cut back, 4 bases at V and 0 bases at J, with 10 bases in the middle. CDR3 length equals 15 residues.

This clonotype was seen ten or more times. The chain couples TRBV20-1 to TRBJ2-3; 10 bases map to TRBD2. The V gene's germline CDR1 is DFQATT and CDR2 SNEGSKA (reference sequence). This CDR3 has 16 amino acids. After removal of 1 base from V and 2 bases from J, the junction contained 6 bases not matched to a gene. CDR3 amino acids: CSARGLAGFTTDTQYF. In nucleotides, the CDR3 is TGCAGTGCTAGAGGACTAGCGGGTTTCACCACAGATACGCAGTATTTT.

V gene TRBV9 combines with J gene TRBJ1-3, with no clear D. CDR3 length equals 15 residues. In germline, CDR1 is SGDLS, CDR2 YYNGEE. Trimming removed 6 bases at V and 3 bases at J, with 16 bases between. This chain's CDR3 is CASTFGPSIGNTIYF. DNA for the CDR3: TGTGCCAGCACCTTCGGACCGTCAATTGGAAACACCATATATTTT. The variable domain in full, completed from reference TRBV9 and TRBJ1-3, reads DSGVTQTPKHLITATGQRVTLRCSPRSGDLSVYWYQQSLDQGLQFLIQYYNGEERAKGNILERFSAQQFPDLHSELNLSSLELGDSALYFCASTFGPSIGNTIYFGEGSWLTVV.

In the case of this clonotype: One base away lies a much larger clone, so this may be a sequencing read error. The chain uses TRBV12-3 or TRBV12-4 and TRBJ2-5; either TRBD1 or TRBD2 may fit D (6 bases each). The V gene lost 6 bases and the J gene lost 3 bases, with 11 bases spanning the gap. This CDR3 is 13 amino acids long. The CDR3 nucleotides are TGTGCCAGCAGAAGGGGGGCTGAAGAGACCCAGTACTTC. This translates into CASRRGAEETQYF.

This clonotype was observed many times. The chain uses TRBV5-1 and TRBJ2-3; 8 positions match TRBD2. The CDR3 is 15 amino acids. Germline CDR1 reads SGHRS; CDR2 reads YFSETQ. V shed 6 bases and J 2 bases; nucleotides not matched to a gene: 8. CDR3 coding DNA: TGCGCCAGCACTCGAGGCGGGAGGAACACAGATACGCAGTATTTT. Translation gives CASTRGGRNTDTQYF.

The CDR3 DNA sequence: TGCGCCAGCGGAGACTGGAACACCGGGGAGCTGTTTTTT. Residues: CASGDWNTGELFF. V gene TRBV10-1 combines with J gene TRBJ2-2; the D is unclear. V gave up 8 bases and J gave up 1 base, with 8 bases separating them. The V gene's germline CDR1 is WNHNN and CDR2 SYGVQD (reference sequence). There are 13 residues in the CDR3.

This clonotype was detected ten times or more. The gene calls are TRBV27 and TRBJ1-2, with TRBD1 as a possible D gene (5 bases). The germline V gene has CDR1 MNHEY and CDR2 SMNVEV (reference sequence). This CDR3 comprises 14 residues. V was pared by 8 bases and J by 7 bases, with 20 bases between. The CDR3 nucleotides are TGTGCCAGCCGGGGTGGGGGGGATCGGCTTGGCTACACCTTC. Its protein is CASRGGGDRLGYTF.

This clonotype was picked up many times. The chain combines TRBV2 with TRBJ2-5; D might be TRBD1 or TRBD2, each matching 5 bases. Germline V CDR1 and CDR2: SNHLY, FYNNEI. The CDR3 is made up of 14 amino acids. V dropped 8 bases and J dropped 3 bases, with 16 bases sitting between them. The CDR3 region has the DNA TGTGCCAGCGCGAGGGCCGGGACGGAAGAGACCCAGTACTTC. This encodes CASARAGTEETQYF. The entire variable domain, with the rest obtained from reference TRBV2 and TRBJ2-5, is as follows: EPEVTQTPSHQVTQMGQEVILRCVPISNHLYFYWYRQILGQKVEFLVSFYNNEISEKSEIFDDQFSVERPDGSNFTLKIRSTKLEDSAMYFCASARAGTEETQYFGPGTRLLVL.

Details on this clonotype: This sequence may be a read error, since a much larger clone differs from it by one base. The gene calls are TRBV28 and TRBJ1-5; D unclear. Germline-derived CDR1 and CDR2 are MDHEN and SYDVKM. The CDR3 totals 12 residues. CDR3 sequence: CASRSGNQLQHF. The CDR3 bases are TGTGCCAGCAGGTCGGGCAATCAGCTCCAGCATTTT.

This clonotype appeared many times. This chain's CDR3 is CASSAGVGPQHF. DNA for the CDR3: TGTGCCAGCAGTGCAGGGGTAGGGCCCCAGCATTTT. The chain uses TRBV12-3 or TRBV12-4 and TRBJ1-5; maybe TRBD1 (6 bases). Trimming removed 5 bases from V and 9 bases from J, with 11 bases in between. The CDR3 contains 12 residues.

This clonotype was found once. The chain joins TRBV4-1 to TRBJ2-5; a weak D match, TRBD1 (6 bases). The CDR3 is 17 amino acids. Germline lookup yields CDR1 MGHRA and CDR2 YSYEKL. Trimming removed 0 bases from V and 1 base from J, with 15 bases in between. This CDR3 is CASSQEVGGSIQETQYF. The CDR3 coding sequence is TGCGCCAGCAGCCAAGAGGTAGGGGGATCCATCCAAGAGACCCAGTACTTC.

The chain links TRBV3-1 to TRBJ1-2; D may be TRBD1 (6 bases). V gave up 5 bases and J gave up 7 bases, with 11 bases separating them. In germline, CDR1 is LGHDT, CDR2 YNNKEL (reference sequence). The CDR3 consists of 12 residues. The CDR3 reads CASSSRGFGYTF. In DNA form, the CDR3 reads TGTGCCAGCAGCAGCAGGGGTTTTGGCTACACCTTC.

This clonotype was counted ten times or more. The chain employs TRBV12-3 or TRBV12-4 and TRBJ2-3; the D is unclear. Trimming pared 6 bases from V and 0 bases from J, leaving 10 bases between. This CDR3 region has 14 residues. The CDR3 DNA sequence: TGTGCCAGCAGAGATAGGTCTAGCACAGATACGCAGTATTTT. Encoded protein: CASRDRSSTDTQYF.

Many counts were recorded for this clonotype. CDR3 nucleotides: TGTGCCAGCAGCCCCATACAATTCATTAGCGGGACTTTAGCGGCAGATACGCAGTATTTT. Encoded protein: CASSPIQFISGTLAADTQYF. J is TRBJ2-3 and V is TRBV7-8; TRBD2 aligns across 8 bases. Germline CDR1 reads SGHVS; CDR2 reads FQNEAQ. V was pared by 5 bases and J by 4 bases, with 23 bases of the junction left unmatched. The CDR3 length is 20 residues. Variable domain in full (rest from reference TRBV7-8 and TRBJ2-3): GAGVSQSPRYKVAKRGQDVALRCDPISGHVSLFWYQQALGQGPEFLTYFQNEAQLDKSGLPSDRFFAERPEGSVSTLKIQRTQQEDSAVYLCASSPIQFISGTLAADTQYFGPGTRLTVL.

This clonotype was counted many times. The chain uses TRBV12-3 or TRBV12-4 and TRBJ2-1; 8 bases align to TRBD2. J was trimmed by 8 bases and V by 5 bases; bases with no gene match: 11. This CDR3 region has 15 residues. This CDR3 reads CASSPKAGGVYEQFF. CDR3 nucleotide sequence: TGTGCCAGCAGTCCCAAGGCGGGAGGTGTGTATGAGCAGTTCTTC.

This clonotype has a handful of counts. In nucleotides, the CDR3 is TGTGCCATCAGTGAGGGGGGGTCCGGCAAAAACATTCAGTACTTC. Protein product: CAISEGGSGKNIQYF. V and J are TRBV10-3 and TRBJ2-4; possibly TRBD2 for D (6 bases). Between the trimmed V and J ends, which lost 2 bases and 3 bases, there was a span of 11 bases. Germline assignment: CDR1 ENHRY and CDR2 SYGVKD. CDR3 size: 15 residues.

This sequence joins TRBV6-1 and TRBJ2-2, with 8 bases aligning to TRBD2. CDR3 length equals 13 residues. V shed 3 bases and J 7 bases; nucleotides not matched to a gene: 1. Per germline, CDR1 MNHNS and CDR2 SASEGT. For the CDR3, the DNA is TGTGCCAGCAGTGATAGCGGGGTCGGGGAGCTGTTTTTT. It yields the protein CASSDSGVGELFF.

This clonotype was observed a single time. Germline and junction disagree at one end, which may indicate a read error. The J gene is TRBJ1-1, the V gene TRBV5-1; D might be TRBD1 (5 bases). The V gene's germline CDR1 is SGHRS and CDR2 YFSETQ. There are 17 residues in the CDR3. The CDR3 is CASRLFSRAGRNTEAFF. In DNA form, the CDR3 reads TGTGCCAGCAGACTATTTAGTAGGGCAGGGAGGAACACTGAAGCTTTCTTT.